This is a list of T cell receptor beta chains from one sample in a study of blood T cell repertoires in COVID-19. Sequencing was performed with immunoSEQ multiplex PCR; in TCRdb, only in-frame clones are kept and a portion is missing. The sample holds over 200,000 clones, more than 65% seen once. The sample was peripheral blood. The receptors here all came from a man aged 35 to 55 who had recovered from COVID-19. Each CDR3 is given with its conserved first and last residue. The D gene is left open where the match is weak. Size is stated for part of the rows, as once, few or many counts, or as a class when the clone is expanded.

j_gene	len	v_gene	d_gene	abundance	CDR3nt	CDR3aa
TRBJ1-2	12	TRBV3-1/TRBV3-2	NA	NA	TGTGCCAGCAGACACCCCTTCTATGGCTACACCTTC	CASRHPFYGYTF
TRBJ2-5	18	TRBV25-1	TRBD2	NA	TGTGCCAGCAGTGGAATGGGACTAGCGGGAGTAGGGCGAGAGACCCAGTACTTC	CASSGMGLAGVGRETQYF
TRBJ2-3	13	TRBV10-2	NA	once	TGCGCCAGCAGTGGGGGCAGCACAGATACGCAGTATTTT	CASSGGSTDTQYF
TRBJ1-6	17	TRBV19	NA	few	TGTGCCAGTAGTATAGCTGCGACAGCCATGTATAATTCACCCCTCCACTTT	CASSIAATAMYNSPLHF
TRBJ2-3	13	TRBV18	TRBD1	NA	TGTGCCAGCTCGTCCAACGGACAGGCTACGCAGTATTTT	CASSSNGQATQYF
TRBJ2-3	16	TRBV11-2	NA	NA	TGTGCCAGCAGCCTGGGTTGGGGAGCTACGGCAGATACGCAGTATTTT	CASSLGWGATADTQYF
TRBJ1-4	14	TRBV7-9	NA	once	TGTGCCAGCAGCCAAACAGGTTTTAATGAAAAACTGTTTTTT	CASSQTGFNEKLFF
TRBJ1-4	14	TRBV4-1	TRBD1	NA	TGCGCCAGCAGCTCTCGACAGGGGACTGAAAAACTGTTTTTT	CASSSRQGTEKLFF
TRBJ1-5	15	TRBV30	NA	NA	TGTGCCTGGAGTGTATCCTGGCAGGGCTGGCAGCCCCAGCATTTT	CAWSVSWQGWQPQHF
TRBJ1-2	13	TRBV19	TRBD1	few	TGTGCCAGTAGTATGACAGGGAACTATGGCTACACCTTC	CASSMTGNYGYTF
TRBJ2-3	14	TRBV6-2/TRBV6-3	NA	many	TGTGCCAGCAGTTATCTGCGGGGCCCAGATACGCAGTATTTT	CASSYLRGPDTQYF
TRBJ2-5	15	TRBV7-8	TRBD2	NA	TGTGCCAGCAGCTTCCCCGGGACTAGCGAAGAGACCCAGTACTTC	CASSFPGTSEETQYF
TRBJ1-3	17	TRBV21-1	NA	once	TGTGCCAGCAGCAAAGAACGCAGGGGGCGAAGTGGAAACACCATATATTTT	CASSKERRGRSGNTIYF
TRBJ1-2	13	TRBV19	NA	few	TGTGCCAGCGACTCCCAAGGGGGGGGTGGCTACACCTTC	CASDSQGGGGYTF
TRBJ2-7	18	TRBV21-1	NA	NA	TGTGCCAGCAGCAAACCCCGAACGCGGGAGCTTAACTCCTACGAGCAGTACTTC	CASSKPRTRELNSYEQYF
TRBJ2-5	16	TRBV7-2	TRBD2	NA	TGTGCCAGCAGCTTAGTGGGGACTAGCGGACAAGAGACCCAGTACTTC	CASSLVGTSGQETQYF
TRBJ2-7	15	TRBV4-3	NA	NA	TGCGCCAGCAGCCTCGGTACGGGGAGCTCCTACGAGCAGTACTTC	CASSLGTGSSYEQYF
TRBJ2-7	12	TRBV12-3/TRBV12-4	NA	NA	TGTGCCAGCGCCCCTCGGGTGGGGGGTTGGTACTTC	CASAPRVGGWYF
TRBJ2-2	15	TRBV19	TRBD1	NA	TGTGCCAGTACTCCGGACAGGGGGCGTACCGGGGAGCTGTTTTTT	CASTPDRGRTGELFF
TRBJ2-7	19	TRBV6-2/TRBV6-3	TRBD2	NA	TGTGCCAGCAGTTACGGGGGGCTAGCGGGAGAAAGGGGCTCCTACGAGCAGTACTTC	CASSYGGLAGERGSYEQYF
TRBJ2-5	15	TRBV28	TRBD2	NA	TGTGCCAGCAGGGGTTTAGCGGGAGGTCAGGAGACCCAGTACTTC	CASRGLAGGQETQYF
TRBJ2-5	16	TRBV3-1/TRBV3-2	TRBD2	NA	TGTGCCAGCAGCCCCCGGGGGGTTCCCGGAACGGAGACCCAGTACTTC	CASSPRGVPGTETQYF
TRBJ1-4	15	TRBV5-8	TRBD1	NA	TGTGCCAGCAGCCCCGGACAGGGAACTAATGAAAAACTGTTTTTT	CASSPGQGTNEKLFF
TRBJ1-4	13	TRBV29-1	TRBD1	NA	TGCAGCTTCCGCAGGGGGACTAATGAAAAACTGTTTTTT	CSFRRGTNEKLFF
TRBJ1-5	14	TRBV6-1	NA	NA	TGTGCCAGCAGTGAATTGACGGGGGGTCAGCCCCAGCATTTT	CASSELTGGQPQHF
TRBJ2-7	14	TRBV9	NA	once	TGTGCCAGCAGCCCCCGGGTCCAGAGCTACGAGCAGTACTTC	CASSPRVQSYEQYF
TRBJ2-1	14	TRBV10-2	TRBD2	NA	TGCGCCAGCAGTGCAGCGGGGCTGAACAATGAGCAGTTCTTC	CASSAAGLNNEQFF
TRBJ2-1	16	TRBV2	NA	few	TGTGCCAGCAGGACCCCTGACACGAGCTCCTACAATGAGCAGTTCTTC	CASRTPDTSSYNEQFF
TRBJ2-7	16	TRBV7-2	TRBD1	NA	TGTGCCAGCAGCTCAACGTTGACAGGGGGAATCTACGAGCAGTACTTC	CASSSTLTGGIYEQYF
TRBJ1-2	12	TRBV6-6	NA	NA	TGTGCCAGCAGTTCAAGACAGCTTGGCTACACCTTC	CASSSRQLGYTF
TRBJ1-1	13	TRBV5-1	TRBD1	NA	TGCGCCAGCAGCTTAGGGGGCCCCACTGAAGCTTTCTTT	CASSLGGPTEAFF
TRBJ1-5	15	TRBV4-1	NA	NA	TGCGCCAGCAGCCAAGTTTGGCAGAGCAATCAGCCCCAGCATTTT	CASSQVWQSNQPQHF
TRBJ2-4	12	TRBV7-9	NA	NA	TGTGCCAGCAGCCCCATAGTCAACATTCAGTACTTC	CASSPIVNIQYF
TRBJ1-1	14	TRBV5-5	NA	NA	TGTGCCAGCAGCCGGTCCTGGGGGGGCACTGAAGCTTTCTTT	CASSRSWGGTEAFF
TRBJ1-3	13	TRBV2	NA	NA	TGTGCCAGCAGCCTAGGGGTGGGAAACACCATATATTTT	CASSLGVGNTIYF
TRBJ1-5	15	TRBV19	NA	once	TGTGCCAGTAGCATCGAGGGTTATGGCAATCAGCCCCAGCATTTT	CASSIEGYGNQPQHF
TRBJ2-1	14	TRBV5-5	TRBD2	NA	TGTGCCAGCAGCCGGACTAGCGGGAGCAATGAGCAGTTCTTC	CASSRTSGSNEQFF
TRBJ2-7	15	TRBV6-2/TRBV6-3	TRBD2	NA	TGTGCCAGCAGTGCCGGGACTAGTTGGGGCTACGAGCAGTACTTC	CASSAGTSWGYEQYF
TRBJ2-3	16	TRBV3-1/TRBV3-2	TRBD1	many	TGTGCCAGCAGCCAAGATCAATGGACAGGGTCAGATACGCAGTATTTT	CASSQDQWTGSDTQYF
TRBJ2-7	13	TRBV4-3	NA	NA	TGCGCCAGCAGCCAAGAGACGCGGGCTGCACAGTACTTC	CASSQETRAAQYF
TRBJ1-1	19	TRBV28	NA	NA	TGTGCCAGCAGTTTCGTTTCGTTTTTAGAAGATCGCCTGAACACTGAAGCTTTCTTT	CASSFVSFLEDRLNTEAFF